These T cell receptor beta chains were read from a single sample in a study of blood T cell repertoires in COVID-19. Assay used: immunoSEQ multiplex PCR; TCRdb lists only in-frame clones, some missing. The sample gives approximately 250,000 clones, around 93% of which show up once; 2.5% to 3% is in the top ten. What was sequenced was PBMCs or T cells enriched from blood (not recorded which). Receptors originate from a man aged 35-49 years who had been exposed to COVID-19. CDR3s include the opening cysteine and the closing phenylalanine or tryptophan. Fields, in order: D gene, V gene, J gene, clone size, CDR3 DNA, CDR3 protein. A D gene is named only where the DNA matches it firmly. The size entry is marked missing in some rows and otherwise reads once, few, many or a size class.

TRBD1,TRBV27,TRBJ2-7,NA,TGTGCCAGCGCTAATATCGACAGGGCGTTCTACGAGCAGTACTTC,CASANIDRAFYEQYF
TRBD2,TRBV6-1,TRBJ2-7,NA,TGTGCCAGCAGTGAACTTGGACTAGCGGCCTCCTACGAGCAGTACTTC,CASSELGLAASYEQYF
TRBD1,TRBV7-3,TRBJ2-2,NA,TGTGCCAGCAGCACGGGACAGGGACCCGGGGAGCTGTTTTTT,CASSTGQGPGELFF
TRBD1,TRBV4-1,TRBJ1-6,NA,TGCGCCAGCAGCGAGGGACAGAATTCACCCCTCCACTTT,CASSEGQNSPLHF
NA,TRBV2,TRBJ2-3,NA,TGTGCCAGCGGGGAAGACAGGAGCACAGATACGCAGTATTTT,CASGEDRSTDTQYF
TRBD1,TRBV28,TRBJ1-1,NA,TGTGCCAGCAGTTTATCTCCAGGGGGCGGGAGCACTGAAGCTTTCTTT,CASSLSPGGGSTEAFF
TRBD1,TRBV15,TRBJ1-4,once,TGTGCCACCAGCAGAGACCGGCCCAGGGGGCCAACTAATGAAAAACTGTTTTTT,CATSRDRPRGPTNEKLFF
NA,TRBV5-1,TRBJ2-5,NA,TGCGCCAGCAGCTTGGACGTGAGGGAGACCCAGTACTTC,CASSLDVRETQYF
TRBD1,TRBV19,TRBJ1-5,once,TGTGCCAGTACGGGACAGGCTAGCAATCAGCCCCAGCATTTT,CASTGQASNQPQHF
NA,TRBV6-5,TRBJ2-1,NA,TGTGCCAGCAGTTATTGGAGGGGGGGGTACAATGAGCAGTTCTTC,CASSYWRGGYNEQFF
TRBD1,TRBV5-5,TRBJ1-4,NA,TGTGCCAGCAGCCCACAGGGGGCTGGGACAGAAAAACTGTTTTTT,CASSPQGAGTEKLFF
NA,TRBV7-6,TRBJ1-1,once,TGTGCCAGCAGCCCCAGGGGCCGGGTCGAAGCTTTCTTT,CASSPRGRVEAFF
TRBD2,TRBV19,TRBJ2-1,NA,TGTGCCACAAGACTAGCGGGAGGGTACAATGAGCAGTTCTTC,CATRLAGGYNEQFF
NA,TRBV7-6,TRBJ1-1,NA,TGTGCCAGCAGCACGGGGGGTGTAGGCACTGAAGCTTTCTTT,CASSTGGVGTEAFF
NA,TRBV5-6,TRBJ1-1,NA,TGTGCCAGCAGCTCGACATTGAACACTGAAGCTTTCTTT,CASSSTLNTEAFF
TRBD1,TRBV2,TRBJ2-3,NA,TGTGCCAGCAGTTCGGACAGGGGTCGTAGAGATACGCAGTATTTT,CASSSDRGRRDTQYF
NA,TRBV29-1,TRBJ2-1,NA,TGCAGCGCTGGGGGCGGGAGAAGGTACAATGAGCAGTTCTTC,CSAGGGRRYNEQFF
NA,TRBV28,TRBJ2-7,NA,TGTGCCAGCAGTTTGGGGGGGCCCGGGTCCGAGCAGTACTTC,CASSLGGPGSEQYF
TRBD1,TRBV19,TRBJ1-5,NA,TGTGCCAGTAGACCCGGGACAGGGGGAATCAATAGCAATCAGCCCCAGCATTTT,CASRPGTGGINSNQPQHF
NA,TRBV9,TRBJ2-2,NA,TGTGCCAGCAGCACGGGGACCGGGGAGCTGTTTTTT,CASSTGTGELFF
NA,TRBV6-2/TRBV6-3,TRBJ1-1,NA,TGTGCCAGCAGTTATCCCGTAAAAGGGGCTGAAGCTTTCTTT,CASSYPVKGAEAFF
NA,TRBV7-6,TRBJ2-7,NA,TGTGCCAGCAGCATACAGGGCTACGAGCAGTACTTC,CASSIQGYEQYF
TRBD1,TRBV2,TRBJ2-1,NA,TGTGCCAGCCTCTGGGGGGACAGGCTGAACAATGAGCAGTTCTTC,CASLWGDRLNNEQFF
NA,TRBV19,TRBJ2-3,NA,TGTGCCAGTAGTATCAGTAGCGCAGATACGCAGTATTTT,CASSISSADTQYF
NA,TRBV10-3,TRBJ2-2,NA,TGTGCCATCAGGGCTACCTCAGGGAACGCGAACACCGGGGAGCTGTTTTTT,CAIRATSGNANTGELFF
NA,TRBV6-6,TRBJ1-2,once,TGTGCCAGCAGTTACTTCGCCGACTACGGCTACACCTTC,CASSYFADYGYTF
NA,TRBV28,TRBJ1-2,NA,TGTGCCAGCAGTTCAGGAATAGGTTACTATGGCTACACCTTC,CASSSGIGYYGYTF
TRBD2,TRBV2,TRBJ2-3,NA,TGTGCCGGTCGGGAGGGAGATTTTCGCACAGATACGCAGTATTTT,CAGREGDFRTDTQYF
TRBD1,TRBV28,TRBJ1-1,NA,TGTGCCAGCAGTCTTGATCAGGGGGCTTGGGACACTGAAGCTTTCTTT,CASSLDQGAWDTEAFF
TRBD2,TRBV6-2/TRBV6-3,TRBJ2-1,NA,TGTGCCAGCAGCTCACTACTAGCGGAGTCCTACAATGAGCAGTTCTTC,CASSSLLAESYNEQFF
NA,TRBV5-4,TRBJ1-4,NA,TGTGCCAGCACAGAGGGTCCAACTAATGAAAAACTGTTTTTT,CASTEGPTNEKLFF
NA,TRBV6-5,TRBJ1-2,once,TGTGCCGTCCACACAGCTAACTATGGCTACACCTTC,CAVHTANYGYTF
TRBD1,TRBV15,TRBJ2-7,NA,TGTGCCACCAGGACAGGGTCATCCTACGAGCAGTACTTC,CATRTGSSYEQYF
TRBD2,TRBV28,TRBJ2-2,once,TGTGCCAGCAGTTCTAGCGGGGTAAACACCGGGGAGCTGTTTTTT,CASSSSGVNTGELFF
NA,TRBV7-3,TRBJ1-2,NA,TGTGCCAGCAGCTTAAGCAGGGACTATGGCTACACCTTC,CASSLSRDYGYTF
TRBD2,TRBV19,TRBJ2-3,NA,TGTGCCAGTAGCCTAGCGGGAGGGCCGGATACGCAGTATTTT,CASSLAGGPDTQYF
NA,TRBV30,TRBJ1-1,NA,TGTGCCTGGAGTGTACAGGCTGAAGCTTTCTTT,CAWSVQAEAFF
NA,TRBV14,TRBJ2-7,NA,TGTGCCAGCAGCCAGGAACAGGGAGGGAGAGGTTACGAGCAGTACTTC,CASSQEQGGRGYEQYF
NA,TRBV6-5,TRBJ2-1,NA,TGTGCCAGCAGTAGGGACACAACCACCTACAATGAGCAGTTCTTC,CASSRDTTTYNEQFF
NA,TRBV5-1,TRBJ2-2,NA,TGCGCCAGCAGCCCCTATATCGGGTCCACCGGGGAGCTGTTTTTT,CASSPYIGSTGELFF
TRBD1,TRBV27,TRBJ1-2,few,TGTGCCAGCAGTCCGGGGACAGGGAAGGTCTATGGCTACACCTTC,CASSPGTGKVYGYTF
NA,TRBV21-1,TRBJ1-2,NA,TGTGCCAGCAGCAGCAAGACAGGGGTCTATGGCTACACCTTC,CASSSKTGVYGYTF
TRBD2,TRBV11-3,TRBJ2-1,NA,TGTGCCAGCAGTTCACTAGCGGGAGGGTCCTACAATGAGCAGTTCTTC,CASSSLAGGSYNEQFF
TRBD2,TRBV11-2,TRBJ2-7,NA,TGTGCCAGCAGCAGACTAGCGGGAGGGCCGTACGAGCAGTACTTC,CASSRLAGGPYEQYF
NA,TRBV19,TRBJ1-5,NA,TGTGCCAGTTTACCAAACAGCTTTTCGTATCAGCCCCAGCATTTT,CASLPNSFSYQPQHF
TRBD1,TRBV18,TRBJ2-5,NA,TGTGCCAGCTCACCGGGACAGGGTGAGACCCAGTACTTC,CASSPGQGETQYF
NA,TRBV2,TRBJ2-7,NA,TGTGCCAGCAGAGAACAGGGAATACGATCCTACGAGCAGTACTTC,CASREQGIRSYEQYF
TRBD1,TRBV6-2/TRBV6-3,TRBJ2-4,NA,TGTGCCAGCAGTTATTCCGGGACAGGGACTTTTAGGGCCAAAAACATTCAGTACTTC,CASSYSGTGTFRAKNIQYF
TRBD2,TRBV7-9,TRBJ2-1,NA,TGTGCCAGCAGCTTATACGCGGGAGGATCCGATGAGCAGTTCTTC,CASSLYAGGSDEQFF
NA,TRBV27,TRBJ1-1,NA,TGTGCCAGCAGTTCAGGGGACGGCTACGAAGCTTTCTTT,CASSSGDGYEAFF
NA,TRBV28,TRBJ1-1,NA,TGTGCCAGCAGTTTTCCGGGGGGGACTGAAGCTTTCTTT,CASSFPGGTEAFF